A single sample gave rise to the 19 T cell receptor beta chains below, sequenced in a study of T cell responses to AZD1222 COVID-19 vaccine. Clones were read by immunoSEQ multiplex PCR, and TCRdb kept only the in-frame ones, dropping some. The table has 90,000 to 120,000 clones, about 90% seen once. The source was peripheral blood, collected 28 days after the second AZD1222 dose. These receptors were taken from an adult who received the AZD1222 COVID-19 vaccine.

The genes are TRBV2 and TRBJ1-5, with TRBD1 as a possible D gene (5 bases). This CDR3 is 17 amino acids long. The V end was cut by 1 base, the J end by 0 bases, with 13 bases between. Germline loops: CDR1 SNHLY, CDR2 FYNNEI. The CDR3 sequence: CASSEVTVTYSNQPQHF. Written as DNA, the CDR3 is TGTGCCAGCAGTGAAGTGACAGTAACCTATAGCAATCAGCCCCAGCATTTT.

A note on this clone: In the same sample, other DNA sequences code for this CDR3. The chain carries TRBV10-3 and TRBJ1-5; D remains ambiguous. This CDR3 has 14 residues. Germline CDR1 reads ENHRY; CDR2 reads SYGVKD. The germline V and J ends were trimmed by 2 bases and 2 bases, with 7 bases remaining between them. The CDR3 reads CAISEGRGNQPQHF. In nucleotides, the CDR3 is TGTGCCATCAGTGAGGGGCGGGGCAATCAGCCCCAGCATTTT.

The chain joins TRBV2 to TRBJ2-5, with TRBD2 identical over 8 bases. V shed 4 bases and J 7 bases; nucleotides not matched to a gene: 14. The CDR3 is 16 amino acids. Germline lookup yields CDR1 SNHLY and CDR2 FYNNEI. CDR3 DNA: TGTGCCAGCAGTGGTCAACCGAGCGGGGGCGCTGGGACCCAGTACTTC. It codes for CASSGQPSGGAGTQYF.

The chain couples TRBV9 to TRBJ1-2; D gene unclear. The CDR3 runs 15 residues. V was shortened by 4 bases and J by 1 base, with 14 bases between the two germline ends. From germline, CDR1 is SGDLS and CDR2 YYNGEE. DNA of the CDR3: TGTGCCAGCAGCCCGAGAGTGGGAGTTAACTATGGCTACACCTTC. Translated, it gives CASSPRVGVNYGYTF.

The gene calls are TRBV7-2 and TRBJ2-2, with 8 positions matching TRBD2. V lost 5 bases and J lost 5; bases outside the gene matches: 7. Germline lookup yields CDR1 SGHTA and CDR2 FQGNSA. The CDR3 has 15 amino acids. CDR3 in DNA: TGTGCCAGCAGCGCAGGACTAGCTCAAACCGGGGAGCTGTTTTTT. Its translation: CASSAGLAQTGELFF.

The chain recombines TRBV6-5 with TRBJ1-5, with 7 bases that match TRBD1. This CDR3 has 14 amino acids. Trimming at V came to 4 bases and at J to 4 bases, leaving 4 bases not matched to a gene. Germline loops: CDR1 MNHEY, CDR2 SVGAGI. Written as DNA, the CDR3 is TGTGCCAGCAGTTCACAGGGGCAAAATCAGCCCCAGCATTTT. This translates into CASSSQGQNQPQHF.

The chain is built from TRBV27 and TRBJ1-4; TRBD1 agrees at 8 bases. The CDR3 is 16 residues long. CDR1 is MNHEY and CDR2 is SMNVEV in the germline V gene (reference sequence). Losses at the gene ends were 6 bases for V and 10 bases for J; bases not matched to a gene: 16. The DNA for the CDR3 is TGTGCCAGCAGAGGGACAGGTTACAATCGCGGAGGAAAACTGTTTTTT. This translates into CASRGTGYNRGGKLFF. Combining the CDR3 with reference TRBV27 and TRBJ1-4 gives the whole variable domain EAQVTQNPRYLITVTGKKLTVTCSQNMNHEYMSWYRQDPGLGLRQIYYSMNVEVTDKGDVPEGYKVSRKEKRNFPLILESPSPNQTSLYFCASRGTGYNRGGKLFFGSGTQLSVL.

This chain uses TRBV2 with TRBJ1-4; TRBD1 matches at 7 bases. CDR3 length: 14 amino acids. In germline, CDR1 is SNHLY, CDR2 FYNNEI. The junction had 4 bases not matched to a gene; V was cut back by 4 bases and J by 5 bases. CDR3 DNA sequence: TGTGCCAGCAGTGGGGGGACAGTAAATGAAAAACTGTTTTTT. It codes for CASSGGTVNEKLFF.

The sample holds one count of this clone. The rearrangement uses TRBV12-3 or TRBV12-4 and TRBJ1-1; D gene ambiguous. The CDR3 contains 12 residues. V was clipped by 3 bases and J by 0 bases, with 2 bases between them. The CDR3 nucleotides read TGTGCCAGCAGTTTTCTGAACACTGAAGCTTTCTTT. Encoded protein: CASSFLNTEAFF.

This rearrangement joins TRBV6-2 or TRBV6-3 to TRBJ2-1; 10 bases align to TRBD2. CDR1 MNHEY and CDR2 SVGEGT come from the germline V gene. The CDR3 is 14 residues long. Losses at the gene ends were 5 bases for V and 7 bases for J; bases not matched to a gene: 5. The CDR3 coding sequence is TGTGCCAGCAGTAGCGGGGGGGCCGGTAATGAGCAGTTCTTC. The encoded protein is CASSSGGAGNEQFF.

This sequence joins TRBV29-1 and TRBJ2-2, with 7 positions matching TRBD1. With V trimmed by 2 bases and J by 7 bases, 7 bases remained unmatched. Germline CDR1 reads SQVTM; CDR2 reads ANQGSEA. The CDR3 totals 14 residues. The CDR3 sequence: CSVEKGAQGGELFF. CDR3 in DNA: TGCAGCGTTGAAAAGGGGGCGCAGGGCGGGGAGCTGTTTTTT.

V is TRBV6-5 and J is TRBJ1-5, with TRBD1 matching over 9 bases. Trimming cost V 4 bases and J 3 bases; bases outside gene matches: 7. Per germline, CDR1 MNHEY and CDR2 SVGAGI. This CDR3 has 16 residues. CDR3 nucleotide sequence: TGTGCCAGCAGTTTTTCCGGGACAGGGAACAATCAGCCCCAGCATTTT. As protein: CASSFSGTGNNQPQHF.

This chain joins TRBV7-8 and TRBJ1-2; D uncertain. In germline, CDR1 is SGHVS, CDR2 FQNEAQ. Deletions cut 1 base from V and 2 bases from J, with 8 bases between. The CDR3 sequence is 14 residues long. As DNA, the CDR3 is TGTGCCAGCAGCTTAGAGAGGTTCAACTATGGCTACACCTTC. Encoded protein: CASSLERFNYGYTF.

The chain employs TRBV9 and TRBJ1-1; D call uncertain. Trimming shortened V by 0 bases and J by 0 bases, and 9 bases separated the two germline ends. This CDR3 has 15 amino acids. Germline values: CDR1 SGDLS, CDR2 YYNGEE. The chain's CDR3 is CASSVVSRVNTEAFF. The CDR3 nucleotides read TGTGCCAGCAGCGTAGTGAGTCGGGTGAACACTGAAGCTTTCTTT.

The chain carries TRBV13 and TRBJ1-1; 9 bases are a match to TRBD1. Trimming removed 3 bases from V and 0 bases from J; junction bases left unmatched: 8. Germline V gene data show CDR1 as PRHDT and CDR2 as FYEKMQ (reference sequence). The CDR3 runs 17 residues. CDR3 protein: CASSLGTGTILNTEAFF. For the CDR3, the DNA is TGTGCCAGCAGCTTGGGGACAGGGACAATACTGAACACTGAAGCTTTCTTT.

The V gene is TRBV4-2, the J gene TRBJ2-7; D is uncertain. The CDR3 is made up of 15 amino acids. Between the trimmed V and J ends, which lost 0 bases and 0 bases, there was a span of 9 bases. CDR1 is LGHNA and CDR2 is YNFKEQ in the germline V gene. As DNA, the CDR3 is TGTGCCAGCAGCCAAGAGGGGTCGACCTCCTACGAGCAGTACTTC. Translating it yields CASSQEGSTSYEQYF.

This clone turned up a few times. The chain combines TRBV30 with TRBJ1-1, with D perhaps matching TRBD1 (5 bases). Germline V lookup: CDR1 GTSNPN, CDR2 SVGIG (reference sequence). The length of the CDR3 is 12 residues. Here the CDR3 reads CAGQGKNTEAFF. CDR3 DNA: TGTGCGGGGCAGGGAAAGAACACTGAAGCTTTCTTT. Variable domain in full (rest from reference TRBV30 and TRBJ1-1): SQTIHQWPATLVQPVGSPLSLECTVEGTSNPNLYWYRQAAGRGLQLLFYSVGIGQISSEVPQNLSASRPQDRQFILSSKKLLLSDSGFYLCAGQGKNTEAFFGQGTRLTVV.

The DNA for the CDR3 is TGTGCCAGCAGTCTATTGGAGCGCTCCTACGAGCAGTACTTC. Protein product: CASSLLERSYEQYF. The chain uses TRBV25-1 and TRBJ2-7; D uncertain. CDR1 and CDR2 (germline): MGHDK, SYGVNS. CDR3 size: 14 residues. V was shortened by 5 bases and J by 0 bases, with 11 bases between the two germline ends.

This clone was seen a handful of times. The gene calls are TRBV29-1 and TRBJ1-1; 8 nucleotides match TRBD1. Germline CDR1 is SQVTM and CDR2 is ANQGSEA. The CDR3 covers 18 residues. J was trimmed by 5 bases and V by 4 bases; bases with no gene match: 21. CDR3 DNA sequence: TGCAGCGTTGTTAAGGTCGAGCTCGGCAGGGGGCAGCGAACTGAAGCTTTCTTT. It encodes CSVVKVELGRGQRTEAFF.